These 27 T cell receptor beta chains originate from one sample sequenced in a study of T cell responses to AZD1222 COVID-19 vaccine. TCRdb's table, derived via immunoSEQ multiplex PCR, lists solely in-frame clones and lacks some. The table lists 90,000 to 120,000 clones, 70% to 90% of them singletons. Here the sequenced sample was peripheral blood, taken 28 days after the second AZD1222 dose. These receptors all come from an adult who received the AZD1222 COVID-19 vaccine.

The chain recombines TRBV3-1 (or the pseudogene TRBV3-2) with TRBJ1-6; D is ambiguous. V lost 0 bases, J lost 16 bases, and 7 bases lay in between. The CDR3 contains 11 residues. Germline V gene data show CDR1 as LGHDT and CDR2 as YNNKEL (reference sequence). The CDR3 region has the DNA TGTGCCAGCAGCCAAGAGTACAGTCTCCACTTT. It is translated as CASSQEYSLHF.

The chain combines TRBV7-2 with TRBJ1-2; 11 nucleotides agree with TRBD1. CDR3 size: 16 residues. Germline CDR1 SGHTA, CDR2 FQGNSA. Unmatched junction bases numbered 8, after V lost 4 bases and J lost 4 bases. CDR3 region: CASSWTGGMAPYGYTF. In nucleotides, the CDR3 is TGTGCCAGCAGCTGGACAGGGGGCATGGCCCCCTATGGCTACACCTTC.

The rearrangement joins TRBV27 to TRBJ2-2, with 14 positions matching TRBD2. The length of the CDR3 is 19 residues. Germline V CDR1 and CDR2: MNHEY, SMNVEV (reference sequence). J gave up 6 bases and V 3 bases, and 12 bases lay outside the gene matches. The CDR3 here is CASSFWPGTSGSLAGELFF. The DNA for the CDR3 is TGTGCCAGCAGTTTTTGGCCGGGGACTAGCGGGAGCCTTGCCGGGGAGCTGTTTTTT.

This clone was detected only once. This chain uses TRBV28 with TRBJ1-6, with TRBD1 matching over 12 bases. Per germline, CDR1 MDHEN and CDR2 SYDVKM. This CDR3 is 17 amino acids long. J gave up 9 bases and V 3 bases, and 9 bases lay outside the gene matches. The CDR3: CASSLGTGGRYASPLHF. The CDR3 DNA sequence: TGTGCCAGCAGTTTGGGGACAGGGGGCAGGTACGCTTCACCCCTCCACTTT.

This chain links TRBV9 with TRBJ1-3; D gene unclear. Germline V lookup: CDR1 SGDLS, CDR2 YYNGEE. The ends were cut back, 7 bases at V and 2 bases at J, with 7 bases in the middle. The CDR3 runs to 12 residues. The CDR3 DNA reads TGTGCCAGCGGGGAGACTGGAAACACCATATATTTT. Protein sequence: CASGETGNTIYF.

This chain joins TRBV4-1 and TRBJ2-3; tentatively, D is TRBD2 (6 bases). The ends were cut back, 2 bases at V and 7 bases at J, with 16 bases in the middle. CDR3 length: 15 amino acids. CDR1 and CDR2 (germline): MGHRA, YSYEKL. The CDR3 here is CASSQIGLTINTQYF. The CDR3 bases are TGCGCCAGCAGCCAAATTGGACTAACGATTAATACGCAGTATTTT.

V gene TRBV7-9 combines with J gene TRBJ2-1; no clear D gene. Between the trimmed V and J ends, which lost 8 bases and 7 bases, there was a span of 15 bases. The germline CDR1 and CDR2 sequences are SEHNR and FQNEAQ (reference sequence). This CDR3 contains 13 residues. CDR3 residues: CASRNRQVNEQFF. DNA of the CDR3: TGTGCCAGCCGGAATCGTCAAGTTAATGAGCAGTTCTTC.

This clone turned up a few times. V is TRBV15 and J is TRBJ2-7; D may correspond to TRBD1 or TRBD2 (6 bases each). The CDR3 covers 15 residues. The germline gives CDR1 LNHNV, CDR2 YYDKDF (reference sequence). Trimming took 0 bases from V and 5 from J, leaving 14 bases between them. CDR3 sequence (DNA): TGTGCCACCAGCAGAGATCGTTCGGGGGCCCACGAGCAGTACTTC. Translated, it gives CATSRDRSGAHEQYF.

This clone was detected once. V gene TRBV28 combines with J gene TRBJ1-5; D might be TRBD1 (5 bases). The CDR3 runs 16 residues. Germline CDR1 reads MDHEN; CDR2 reads SYDVKM. V was cut by 2 bases and J by 0 bases, with 11 bases left in between. CDR3 residues: CASSLAGHDSNQPQHF. The DNA of the CDR3 is TGTGCCAGCAGTTTAGCCGGACACGATAGCAATCAGCCCCAGCATTTT.

This chain connects TRBV5-1 to TRBJ2-7; 12 bases agree with TRBD2. This CDR3 contains 15 residues. The germline gives CDR1 SGHRS, CDR2 YFSETQ. The V segment lost 3 bases and the J segment 4 bases; nucleotides outside the gene matches: 5. The CDR3 DNA is TGCGCCAGCAGCTCCGGACTAGCGGGAATTTACGAGCAGTACTTC. It codes for CASSSGLAGIYEQYF.

The chain joins TRBV4-3 to TRBJ1-2, with no clear D. The CDR3 sequence is 16 residues long. Trimming took off 0 bases at V and 4 bases at J, with 15 bases between the two ends. The germline gives CDR1 LGHNA, CDR2 YSLEER. Here the CDR3 DNA reads TGCGCCAGCAGCCAAGATCAAGTTAGTTCGACCTATGGCTACACCTTC. Translating gives CASSQDQVSSTYGYTF.

The CDR3 protein is CASSLDPRANTEAFF. For the CDR3, the DNA is TGCGCCAGCAGCTTGGACCCGAGGGCGAACACTGAAGCTTTCTTT. The chain uses TRBV5-1 and TRBJ1-1, with no clear D. The CDR3 is made up of 15 amino acids. CDR1 and CDR2 from the germline V gene are SGHRS and YFSETQ. V was clipped by 0 bases and J by 1 base, with 10 bases between them.

This sequence joins TRBV24-1 and TRBJ1-2; TRBD1 is a possible D gene (6 bases). The germline CDR1 and CDR2 sequences are KGHDR and SFDVKD. The V gene lost 7 bases and the J gene lost 4 bases, with 15 bases spanning the gap. CDR3 length: 14 amino acids. This CDR3 reads CATSSQGWSYGYTF. DNA for the CDR3: TGTGCCACCAGCTCACAGGGATGGAGCTATGGCTACACCTTC.

The genes are TRBV5-4 and TRBJ2-1; 9 nucleotides line up with TRBD2. Germline V CDR1 and CDR2: SGHNT, YYREEE (reference sequence). V trimming: 4 bases; J trimming: 7 bases; junction bases outside the gene matches: 15. The CDR3 extends over 17 amino acids. The DNA of the CDR3 is TGTGCCAGCAGCCCAGGAGGGGTTGGACTAGCGATTAATGAGCAGTTCTTC. It codes for CASSPGGVGLAINEQFF.

This rearrangement joins TRBV7-6 to TRBJ2-1; D is tentatively TRBD1 or TRBD2 (6 bases each). In germline, CDR1 is SGHVS, CDR2 FNYEAQ. The length of the CDR3 is 17 residues. V lost 5 bases, J lost 3 bases, and 20 bases lay in between. In nucleotides, the CDR3 is TGTGCCAGCAGCCCAAAAGGCGGGACACCGATCTACAATGAGCAGTTCTTC. It specifies CASSPKGGTPIYNEQFF.

The V and J genes are TRBV14 and TRBJ2-1, with D maybe TRBD2 (5 bases). CDR1 is SGHDN and CDR2 is FVKESK in the germline V gene. The CDR3 loop spans 18 amino acids. V lost 1 base and J 4 bases, leaving 20 bases between the germline ends. CDR3 amino acids: CASSQASRFVLGYNEQFF. The DNA of the CDR3 is TGTGCCAGCAGCCAAGCTAGCAGGTTCGTCCTAGGTTACAATGAGCAGTTCTTC.

This clone was detected once. J is TRBJ2-5 and V is TRBV5-1; 7 bases fit TRBD1. Unmatched junction bases numbered 4, after V lost 6 bases and J lost 5 bases. This CDR3 spans 12 amino acids. Per germline, CDR1 SGHRS and CDR2 YFSETQ. The CDR3, as DNA: TGCGCCAGCAAGGACAGGTTTGAGACCCAGTACTTC. Its translation is CASKDRFETQYF.

This clone was recorded a few times. CDR3 nucleotide sequence: TGTGCCAGCAGCTTAGGGCGGGGTATGAACACTGAAGCTTTCTTT. This translates into CASSLGRGMNTEAFF. The gene calls are TRBV7-8 and TRBJ1-1; D gene ambiguous. Trimming stripped 1 base from V and 0 bases from J, with 9 bases between. The germline V gene has CDR1 SGHVS and CDR2 FQNEAQ. CDR3 length equals 15 residues. Together with reference TRBV7-8 and TRBJ1-1, the CDR3 gives the full variable domain: GAGVSQSPRYKVAKRGQDVALRCDPISGHVSLFWYQQALGQGPEFLTYFQNEAQLDKSGLPSDRFFAERPEGSVSTLKIQRTQQEDSAVYLCASSLGRGMNTEAFFGQGTRLTVV.

The rearrangement links TRBV15 to TRBJ1-1; D possibly corresponds to TRBD1 (5 bases). The germline CDR1 and CDR2 sequences are LNHNV and YYDKDF (reference sequence). The V gene lost 5 bases and the J gene lost 2 bases, with 24 bases spanning the gap. The length of the CDR3 is 18 residues. The CDR3 loop is CATSSLSRGPLRNTEAFF. The CDR3 DNA reads as TGTGCCACCAGCTCCCTGAGTCGGGGACCCCTCCGAAACACTGAAGCTTTCTTT.

The V gene is TRBV28, the J gene TRBJ1-2; D possibly corresponds to TRBD1 (6 bases). CDR3 length equals 14 residues. The V gene's germline CDR1 is MDHEN and CDR2 SYDVKM. The V gene lost 4 bases and the J gene lost 1 base, with 10 bases spanning the gap. The CDR3 region is CASSSGQYNYGYTF. CDR3 nucleotide sequence: TGTGCCAGCAGTTCAGGACAGTATAACTATGGCTACACCTTC.

V is TRBV6-1 and J is TRBJ1-1; D is unclear. Between the trimmed V and J ends, which lost 2 bases and 5 bases, there was a span of 12 bases. Germline assignment: CDR1 MNHNS and CDR2 SASEGT. There are 14 residues in the CDR3. CDR3 coding DNA: TGTGCCAGCAGTGAATCGCCACCATTAACTGAAGCTTTCTTT. Its protein product is CASSESPPLTEAFF.

J is TRBJ1-4 and V is TRBV28, with 9 nucleotides matching TRBD1. Germline values: CDR1 MDHEN, CDR2 SYDVKM. V dropped 6 bases and J dropped 4; count of bases not matched to a gene: 6. CDR3 size: 15 residues. This chain's CDR3 is CASRSTGGNNEKLFF. CDR3 nucleotide sequence: TGTGCCAGCAGGTCGACAGGGGGAAATAATGAAAAACTGTTTTTT.

CDR3 sequence: CASSLFSGPQFQSSQFF. The CDR3, as DNA: TGTGCCAGCTCACTATTTTCGGGACCTCAATTTCAATCCTCGCAGTTCTTC. The genes are TRBV18 and TRBJ2-1; D might be TRBD1 or TRBD2, each matching 5 bases. Germline loops: CDR1 KGHSH, CDR2 LQKENI. Trimming removed 4 bases from V and 12 bases from J, with 28 bases in between. The CDR3 is 17 residues long.

The chain is built from TRBV19 and TRBJ2-7; a possible D gene is TRBD2 (5 bases). Germline V lookup: CDR1 LNHDA, CDR2 SQIVND (reference sequence). CDR3 length: 14 amino acids. Between the trimmed V and J ends, which lost 1 base and 2 bases, there was a span of 9 bases. CDR3 bases: TGTGCCAGTAGTATAGTCCCGGGGACCTACGAGCAGTACTTC. Protein: CASSIVPGTYEQYF.

The rearrangement joins TRBV3-1 (or the pseudogene TRBV3-2) to TRBJ1-2; D remains ambiguous. The CDR3 totals 15 residues. Germline lookup yields CDR1 LGHDT and CDR2 YNNKEL (reference sequence). The V end was cut by 1 base, the J end by 3 bases, with 12 bases between. Written as DNA, the CDR3 is TGTGCCAGCAGCCAAGCGCGGGGTCGGGACTATGGCTACACCTTC. Protein: CASSQARGRDYGYTF.

The V and J genes are TRBV6-5 and TRBJ2-1; 7 bases line up with TRBD2. This CDR3 has 15 amino acids. V dropped 2 bases and J dropped 0; count of bases not matched to a gene: 1. Germline CDR1 MNHEY, CDR2 SVGAGI. This CDR3 is CASSYAGASYNEQFF. CDR3 DNA sequence: TGTGCCAGCAGTTACGCGGGAGCCTCCTACAATGAGCAGTTCTTC.

The chain links TRBV11-2 to TRBJ1-6; 9 nucleotides align to TRBD1. The CDR3 length is 15 residues. With V trimmed by 5 bases and J by 7 bases, 6 bases remained unmatched. Looked up from germline, CDR1 is SGHAT and CDR2 is FQNNGV. The CDR3 sequence: CASSRTGAENSPLHF. Written as DNA, the CDR3 is TGTGCCAGCAGCCGGACAGGGGCAGAGAATTCACCCCTCCACTTT.